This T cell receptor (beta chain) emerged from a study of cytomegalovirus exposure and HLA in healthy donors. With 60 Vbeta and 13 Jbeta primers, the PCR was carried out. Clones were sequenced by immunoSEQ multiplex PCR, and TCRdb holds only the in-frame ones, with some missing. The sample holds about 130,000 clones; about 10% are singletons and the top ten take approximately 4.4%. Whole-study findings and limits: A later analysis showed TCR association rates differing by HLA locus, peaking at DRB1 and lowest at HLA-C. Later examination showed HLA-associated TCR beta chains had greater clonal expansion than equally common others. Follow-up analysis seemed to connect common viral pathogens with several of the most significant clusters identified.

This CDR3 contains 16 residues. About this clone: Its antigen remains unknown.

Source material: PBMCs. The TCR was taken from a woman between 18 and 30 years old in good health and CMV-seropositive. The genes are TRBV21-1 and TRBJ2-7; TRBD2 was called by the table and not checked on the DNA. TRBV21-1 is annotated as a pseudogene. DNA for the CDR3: TGTGCCAGCAGCAAAGAAGAAAAGCGGGGGTCGGGGGAGCAGTACTTC. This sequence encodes CASSKEEKRGSGEQYF.